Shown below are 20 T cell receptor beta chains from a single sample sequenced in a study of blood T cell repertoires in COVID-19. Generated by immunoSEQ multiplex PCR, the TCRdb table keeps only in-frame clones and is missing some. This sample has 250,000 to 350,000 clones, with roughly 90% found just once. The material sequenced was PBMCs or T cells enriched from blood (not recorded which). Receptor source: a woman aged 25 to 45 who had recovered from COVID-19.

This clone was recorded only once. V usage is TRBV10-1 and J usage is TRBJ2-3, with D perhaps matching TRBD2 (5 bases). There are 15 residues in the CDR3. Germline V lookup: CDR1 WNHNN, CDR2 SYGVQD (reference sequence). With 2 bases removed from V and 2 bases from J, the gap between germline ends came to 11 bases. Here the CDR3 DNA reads TGCGCCAGCAGTGAGGGCGGGTCGGTCACAGATACGCAGTATTTT. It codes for CASSEGGSVTDTQYF.

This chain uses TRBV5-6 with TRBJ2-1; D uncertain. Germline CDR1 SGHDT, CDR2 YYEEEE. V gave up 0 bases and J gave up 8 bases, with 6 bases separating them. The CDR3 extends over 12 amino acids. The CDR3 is CASSLARDEQFF. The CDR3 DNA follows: TGTGCCAGCAGCTTGGCCCGCGATGAGCAGTTCTTC.

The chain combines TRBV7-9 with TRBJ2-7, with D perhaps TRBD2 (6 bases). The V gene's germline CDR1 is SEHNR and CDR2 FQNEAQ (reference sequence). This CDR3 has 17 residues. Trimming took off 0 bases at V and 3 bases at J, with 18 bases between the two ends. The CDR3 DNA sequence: TGTGCCAGCAGCTTAGCAGTAGGTTTTGGCGGGAACTACGAGCAGTACTTC. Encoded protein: CASSLAVGFGGNYEQYF.

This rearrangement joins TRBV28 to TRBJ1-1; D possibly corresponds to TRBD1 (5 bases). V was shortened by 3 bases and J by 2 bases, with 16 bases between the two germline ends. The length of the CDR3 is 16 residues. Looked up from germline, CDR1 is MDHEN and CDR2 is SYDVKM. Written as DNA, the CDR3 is TGTGCCAGCAGTTTTCCCGGGGGATTGCCTAACACTGAAGCTTTCTTT. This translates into CASSFPGGLPNTEAFF.

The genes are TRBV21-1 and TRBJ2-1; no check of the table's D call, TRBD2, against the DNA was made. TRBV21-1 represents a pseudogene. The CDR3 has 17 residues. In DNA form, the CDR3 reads TGTGCCAGCAGCAAAGTGGACGGGGGGGCCTCAAACAATGAGCAGTTCTTC. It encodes CASSKVDGGASNNEQFF.

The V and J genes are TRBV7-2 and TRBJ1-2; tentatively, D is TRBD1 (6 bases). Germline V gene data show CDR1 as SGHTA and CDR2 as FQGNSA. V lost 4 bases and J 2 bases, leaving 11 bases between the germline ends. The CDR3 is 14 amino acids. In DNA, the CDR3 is TGTGCCAGCAGCTCTCAGACAGGAAACTATGGCTACACCTTC. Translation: CASSSQTGNYGYTF.

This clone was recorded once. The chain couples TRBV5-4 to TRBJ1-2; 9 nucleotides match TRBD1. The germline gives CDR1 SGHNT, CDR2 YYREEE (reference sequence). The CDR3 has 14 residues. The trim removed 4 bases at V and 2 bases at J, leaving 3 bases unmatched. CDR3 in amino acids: CASSPDRGNYGYTF. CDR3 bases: TGTGCCAGCAGCCCGGACAGGGGCAACTATGGCTACACCTTC.

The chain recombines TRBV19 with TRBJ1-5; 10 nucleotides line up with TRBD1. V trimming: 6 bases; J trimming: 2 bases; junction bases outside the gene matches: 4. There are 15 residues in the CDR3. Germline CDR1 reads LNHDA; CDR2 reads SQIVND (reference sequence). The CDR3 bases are TGTGCCAGTAGCTGGGGACAGGGGCGCAATCAGCCCCAGCATTTT. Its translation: CASSWGQGRNQPQHF. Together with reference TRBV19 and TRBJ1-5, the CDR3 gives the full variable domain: DGGITQSPKYLFRKEGQNVTLSCEQNLNHDAMYWYRQDPGQGLRLIYYSQIVNDFQKGDIAEGYSVSREKKESFPLTVTSAQKNPTAFYLCASSWGQGRNQPQHFGDGTRLSIL.

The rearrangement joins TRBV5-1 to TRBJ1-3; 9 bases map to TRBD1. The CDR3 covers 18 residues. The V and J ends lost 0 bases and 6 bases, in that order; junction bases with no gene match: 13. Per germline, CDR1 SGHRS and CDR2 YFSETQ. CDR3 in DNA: TGCGCCAGCAGCTTGGTCACAGGGGGCTTAGGGGGTGAAAACACCATATATTTT. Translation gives CASSLVTGGLGGENTIYF.

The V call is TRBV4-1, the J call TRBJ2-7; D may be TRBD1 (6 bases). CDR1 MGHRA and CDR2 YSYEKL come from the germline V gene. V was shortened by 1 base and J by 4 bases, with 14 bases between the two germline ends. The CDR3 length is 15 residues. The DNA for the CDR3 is TGCGCCAGCAGCCAAGTTCCCCAGGGGCTATACGAGCAGTACTTC. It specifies CASSQVPQGLYEQYF.

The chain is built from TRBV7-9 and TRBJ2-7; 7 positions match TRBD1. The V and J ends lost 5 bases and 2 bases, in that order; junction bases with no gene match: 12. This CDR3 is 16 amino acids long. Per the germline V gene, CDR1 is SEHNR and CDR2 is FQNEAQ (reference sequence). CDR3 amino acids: CASSGKQGTRTYEQYF. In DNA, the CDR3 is TGTGCCAGCAGCGGAAAACAGGGGACGCGAACCTACGAGCAGTACTTC.

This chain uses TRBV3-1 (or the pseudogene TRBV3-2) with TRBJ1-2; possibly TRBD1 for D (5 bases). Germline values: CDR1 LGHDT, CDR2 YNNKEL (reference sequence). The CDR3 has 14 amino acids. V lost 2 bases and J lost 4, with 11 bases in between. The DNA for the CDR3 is TGTGCCAGCAGCCAAAAGGGGATAAGCTATGGCTACACCTTC. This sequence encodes CASSQKGISYGYTF.

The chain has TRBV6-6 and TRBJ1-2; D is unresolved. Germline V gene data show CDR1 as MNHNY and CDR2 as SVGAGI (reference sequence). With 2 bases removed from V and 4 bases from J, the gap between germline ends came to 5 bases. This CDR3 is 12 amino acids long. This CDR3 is CASSYDTYGYTF. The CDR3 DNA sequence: TGTGCCAGCAGTTACGACACCTATGGCTACACCTTC.

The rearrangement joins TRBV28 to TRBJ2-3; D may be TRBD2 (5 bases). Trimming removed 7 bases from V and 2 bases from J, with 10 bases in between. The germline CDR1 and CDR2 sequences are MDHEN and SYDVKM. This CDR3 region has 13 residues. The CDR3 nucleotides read TGTGCCAGCATTGGACTCGCCACAGATACGCAGTATTTT. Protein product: CASIGLATDTQYF.

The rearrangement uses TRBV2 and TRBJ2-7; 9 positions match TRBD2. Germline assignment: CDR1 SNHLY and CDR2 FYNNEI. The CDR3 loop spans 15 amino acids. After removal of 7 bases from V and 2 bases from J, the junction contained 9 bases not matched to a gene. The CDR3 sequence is CASTQGLANTYEQYF. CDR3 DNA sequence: TGTGCCAGCACCCAAGGACTAGCGAATACCTACGAGCAGTACTTC.

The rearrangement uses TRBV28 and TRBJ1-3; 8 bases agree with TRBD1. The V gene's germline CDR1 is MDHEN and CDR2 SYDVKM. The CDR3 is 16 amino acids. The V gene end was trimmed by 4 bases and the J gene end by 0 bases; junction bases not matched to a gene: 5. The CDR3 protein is CASSSGQGSSGNTIYF. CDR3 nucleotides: TGTGCCAGCAGTTCCGGACAGGGAAGCTCTGGAAACACCATATATTTT.

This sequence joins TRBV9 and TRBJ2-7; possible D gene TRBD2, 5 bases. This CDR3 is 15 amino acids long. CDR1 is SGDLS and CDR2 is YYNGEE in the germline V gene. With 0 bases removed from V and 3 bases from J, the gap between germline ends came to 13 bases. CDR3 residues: CASSVGETVHYEQYF. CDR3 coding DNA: TGTGCCAGCAGCGTAGGGGAGACGGTCCACTACGAGCAGTACTTC.

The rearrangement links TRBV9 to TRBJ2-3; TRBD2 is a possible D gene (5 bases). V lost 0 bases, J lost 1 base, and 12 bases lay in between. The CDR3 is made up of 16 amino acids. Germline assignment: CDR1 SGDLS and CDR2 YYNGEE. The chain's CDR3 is CASSVVIGERTDTQYF. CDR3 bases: TGTGCCAGCAGCGTAGTCATCGGGGAGCGCACAGATACGCAGTATTTT. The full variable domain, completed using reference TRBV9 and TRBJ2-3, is DSGVTQTPKHLITATGQRVTLRCSPRSGDLSVYWYQQSLDQGLQFLIQYYNGEERAKGNILERFSAQQFPDLHSELNLSSLELGDSALYFCASSVVIGERTDTQYFGPGTRLTVL.

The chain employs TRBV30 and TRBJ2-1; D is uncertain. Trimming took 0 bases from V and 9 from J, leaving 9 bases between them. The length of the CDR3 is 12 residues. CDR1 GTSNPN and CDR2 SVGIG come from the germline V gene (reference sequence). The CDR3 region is CAWSVTVGEQFF. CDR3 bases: TGTGCCTGGAGTGTCACGGTCGGTGAGCAGTTCTTC.

The CDR3: CASSRPSGAGTGELFF. CDR3 in DNA: TGTGCCAGCAGTCGCCCGAGCGGGGCAGGGACCGGGGAGCTGTTTTTT. The rearrangement uses TRBV27 and TRBJ2-2, with 7 nucleotides matching TRBD2. From germline, CDR1 is MNHEY and CDR2 SMNVEV (reference sequence). CDR3 length equals 16 residues. Losses at the gene ends were 5 bases for V and 5 bases for J; bases not matched to a gene: 11.